Sequencing of this T cell receptor (beta chain) was carried out in a study of human T cells and chemical hapten exposure. Only a few counts were recorded for this clonotype. As yet, its antigen is unknown. A read error may account for a junction end that differs from germline. As for time point: pre-sensitization, week 0. Sample treatment: therapeutic diphenylcyclopropenone sensitization with weekly scalp DPC. Blood sampling preceded each patch test application. Study-level points and caveats: There was no change with DPC sensitization in TCRs above 1 in 1000 frequency.

Attachment of unique molecular identifiers to individual cDNA molecules was performed in the library. Study processing details: Between 23,224 and 690,600 TCRs appeared in each sample, and the median stood at 95,638. MiXCR, applied by TCRdb to the RACE reads, yields one record per CDR3 protein. The V and J calls follow TCRdb's processing rather than the paper's. The sample holds 150,000 to 200,000 distinct CDR3 sequences, 30% seen once. The TCR sequence derives from a woman in her 30s with alopecia areata. Some clones in this sample may be carry-over from other donors' samples. The specimen comprised whole blood, sampled in connection with sensitization to the hapten diphenylcyclopropenone (DPC).

As DNA, the CDR3 is TGTGCTAGCAGCTTAGCCGGGAGCTCAGAGCAGTACTTC. This sequence encodes CASSLAGSSEQYF. The rearrangement joins TRBV7-7 to TRBJ2-7; D may be TRBD2 (6 bases). The CDR3 totals 13 residues. Germline V gene data show CDR1 as SSHAT and CDR2 as FNYEAQ (reference sequence).